This paragraph covers one T cell receptor beta chain sequence. This entry belongs to a study of molecular identifiers for immune sequencing clone quantification. In TCRdb, the PCR reads were re-called with MiXCR into one record per CDR3 protein. The sample records approximately 550,000 distinct CDR3 sequences, about a quarter being singletons. This CDR3 region has 16 residues. The trim removed 3 bases at V and 3 bases at J, leaving 8 bases unmatched. In germline, CDR1 is MNHEY, CDR2 SMNVEV (reference sequence). Source material: naive CD8+ T cells from blood, with Jurkat cell RNA spiked in. This sample's subset: FACS-sorted CD8+CD4-CCR7+CD45RA+ naive T cells. The clonotype originates from a human donor in good health. Some libraries in this study had Jurkat cell RNA spiked in. The J gene is TRBJ2-3, the V gene TRBV27, with 8 bases matching TRBD1. The CDR3 is CASSLQGAGLTDTQYF. In DNA, the CDR3 is TGTGCCAGCAGTTTGCAGGGGGCTGGTTTGACAGATACGCAGTATTTT.